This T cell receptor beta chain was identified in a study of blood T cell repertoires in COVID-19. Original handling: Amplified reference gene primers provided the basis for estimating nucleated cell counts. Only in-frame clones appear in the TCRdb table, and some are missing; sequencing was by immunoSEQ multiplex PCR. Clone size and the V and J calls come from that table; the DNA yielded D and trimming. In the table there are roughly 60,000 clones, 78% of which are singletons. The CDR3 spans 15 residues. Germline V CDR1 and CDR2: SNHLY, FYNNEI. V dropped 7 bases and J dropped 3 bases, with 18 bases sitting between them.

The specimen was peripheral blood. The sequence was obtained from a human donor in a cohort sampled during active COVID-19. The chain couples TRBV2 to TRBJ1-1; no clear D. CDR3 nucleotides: TGTGCCAGCACCCCACCTCTGCGGGTTCACACTGAAGCTTTCTTT. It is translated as CASTPPLRVHTEAFF.